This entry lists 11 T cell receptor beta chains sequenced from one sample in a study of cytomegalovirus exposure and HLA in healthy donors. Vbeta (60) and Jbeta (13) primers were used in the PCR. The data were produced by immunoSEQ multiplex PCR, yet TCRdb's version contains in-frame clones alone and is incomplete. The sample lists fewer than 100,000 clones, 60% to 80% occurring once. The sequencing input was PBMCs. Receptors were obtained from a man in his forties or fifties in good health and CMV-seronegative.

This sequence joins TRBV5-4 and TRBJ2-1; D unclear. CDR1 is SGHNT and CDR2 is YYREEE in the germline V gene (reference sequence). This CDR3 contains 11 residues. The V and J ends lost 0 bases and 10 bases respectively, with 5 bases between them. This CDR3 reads CASSLVREQFF. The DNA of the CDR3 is TGTGCCAGCAGCTTGGTGAGGGAGCAGTTCTTC.

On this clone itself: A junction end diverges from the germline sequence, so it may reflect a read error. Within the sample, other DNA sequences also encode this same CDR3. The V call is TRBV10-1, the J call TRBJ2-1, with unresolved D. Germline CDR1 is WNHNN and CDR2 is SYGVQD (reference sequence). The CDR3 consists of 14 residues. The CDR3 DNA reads TGCGCTAGCAGGTTACGGCAGGCATACAATGAGCAGTTCTTC. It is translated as CASRLRQAYNEQFF.

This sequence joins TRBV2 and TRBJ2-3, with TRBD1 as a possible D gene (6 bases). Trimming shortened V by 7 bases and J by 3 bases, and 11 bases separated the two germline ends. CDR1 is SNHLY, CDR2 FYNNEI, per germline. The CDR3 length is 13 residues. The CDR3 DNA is TGTGCCAGCAACACAGGGTTGACAGATACGCAGTATTTT. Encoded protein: CASNTGLTDTQYF. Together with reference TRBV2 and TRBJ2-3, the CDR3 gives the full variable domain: EPEVTQTPSHQVTQMGQEVILRCVPISNHLYFYWYRQILGQKVEFLVSFYNNEISEKSEIFDDQFSVERPDGSNFTLKIRSTKLEDSAMYFCASNTGLTDTQYFGPGTRLTVL.

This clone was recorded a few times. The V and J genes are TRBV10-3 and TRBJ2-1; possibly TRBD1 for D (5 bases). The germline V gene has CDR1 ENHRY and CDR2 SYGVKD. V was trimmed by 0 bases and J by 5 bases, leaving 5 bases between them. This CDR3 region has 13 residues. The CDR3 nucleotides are TGTGCCATCAGTGAGTCAGGGGACAATGAGCAGTTCTTC. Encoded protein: CAISESGDNEQFF.

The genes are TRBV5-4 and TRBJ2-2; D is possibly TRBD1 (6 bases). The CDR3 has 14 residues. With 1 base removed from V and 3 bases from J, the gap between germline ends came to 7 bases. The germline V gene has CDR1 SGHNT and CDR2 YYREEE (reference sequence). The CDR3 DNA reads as TGTGCCAGCAGCTTGAGACAGGACACCGGGGAGCTGTTTTTT. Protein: CASSLRQDTGELFF.

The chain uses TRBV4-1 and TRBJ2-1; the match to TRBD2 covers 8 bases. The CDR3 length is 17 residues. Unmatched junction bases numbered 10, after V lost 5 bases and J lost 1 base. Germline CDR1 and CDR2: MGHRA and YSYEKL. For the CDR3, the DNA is TGCGCCAGCAGCTTTAGCGGGACCGGGGCGTCCTACAATGAGCAGTTCTTC. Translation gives CASSFSGTGASYNEQFF.

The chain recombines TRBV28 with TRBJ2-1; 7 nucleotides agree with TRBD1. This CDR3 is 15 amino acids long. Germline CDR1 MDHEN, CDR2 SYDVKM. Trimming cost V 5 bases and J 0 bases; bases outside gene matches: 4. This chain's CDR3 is CASSPGDSSYNEQFF. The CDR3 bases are TGTGCCAGCAGTCCCGGGGACAGCTCCTACAATGAGCAGTTCTTC. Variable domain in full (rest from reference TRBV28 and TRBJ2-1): DVKVTQSSRYLVKRTGEKVFLECVQDMDHENMFWYRQDPGLGLRLIYFSYDVKMKEKGDIPEGYSVSREKKERFSLILESASTNQTSMYLCASSPGDSSYNEQFFGPGTRLTVL.

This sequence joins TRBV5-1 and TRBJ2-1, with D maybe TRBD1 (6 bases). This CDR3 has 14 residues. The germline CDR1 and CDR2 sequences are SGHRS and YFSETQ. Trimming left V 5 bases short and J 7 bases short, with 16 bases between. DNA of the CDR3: TGCGCCAGCAGATTCAGGGGCGAGACGAATGAGCAGTTCTTC. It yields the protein CASRFRGETNEQFF. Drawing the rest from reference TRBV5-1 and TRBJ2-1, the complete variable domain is KAGVTQTPRYLIKTRGQQVTLSCSPISGHRSVSWYQQTPGQGLQFLFEYFSETQRNKGNFPGRFSGRQFSNSRSEMNVSTLELGDSALYLCASRFRGETNEQFFGPGTRLTVL.

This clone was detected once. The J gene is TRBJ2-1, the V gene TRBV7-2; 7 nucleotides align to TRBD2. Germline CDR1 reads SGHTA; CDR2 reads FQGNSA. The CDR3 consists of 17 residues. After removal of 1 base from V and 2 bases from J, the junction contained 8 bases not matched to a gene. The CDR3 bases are TGTGCCAGCAGCTTAGAATTGGCTAGCGGCACCTACAATGAGCAGTTCTTC. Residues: CASSLELASGTYNEQFF. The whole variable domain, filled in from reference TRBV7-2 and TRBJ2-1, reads GAGVSQSPSNKVTEKGKDVELRCDPISGHTALYWYRQSLGQGLEFLIYFQGNSAPDKSGLPSDRFSAERTGGSVSTLTIQRTQQEDSAVYLCASSLELASGTYNEQFFGPGTRLTVL.

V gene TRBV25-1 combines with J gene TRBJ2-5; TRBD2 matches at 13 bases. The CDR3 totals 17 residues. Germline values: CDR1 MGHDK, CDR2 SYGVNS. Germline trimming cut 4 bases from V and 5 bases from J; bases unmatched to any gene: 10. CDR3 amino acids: CASSGRTSGGFDETQYF. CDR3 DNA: TGTGCCAGCAGTGGAAGGACTAGCGGGGGTTTCGATGAGACCCAGTACTTC.

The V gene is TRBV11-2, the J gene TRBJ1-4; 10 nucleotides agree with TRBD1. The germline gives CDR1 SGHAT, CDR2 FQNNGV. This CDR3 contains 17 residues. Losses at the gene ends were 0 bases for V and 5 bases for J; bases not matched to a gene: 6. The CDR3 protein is CASSLDGTGAPNEKLFF. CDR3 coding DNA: TGTGCCAGCAGCTTAGATGGGACAGGGGCCCCAAATGAAAAACTGTTTTTT.